Listed below are T cell receptor beta chains from one sample, sequenced in a study of PD-1 blockade in mismatch repair-deficient tumors. Data came from immunoSEQ multiplex PCR; TCRdb stores just in-frame clones and leaves some out. The table has just over 25,000 clones, about 88% seen once; the top ten hold about 2.7%. The sequencing used PBMCs, collected before pembrolizumab treatment. The receptors were gathered from an adult with mismatch repair-deficient cancer. CDR3s include the opening cysteine and the closing phenylalanine or tryptophan. Fields, in order: J gene, D gene, V gene, clone size, CDR3 protein, CDR3 DNA. The D gene is left open where the match is weak. Size is omitted from some rows. Given values are once, few, many or a class for expanded clones.

>TRBJ1-1|.|TRBV10-3|.
CATTSTGPDTEAFF
TGTGCCACCACCTCGACAGGTCCGGACACTGAAGCTTTCTTT
>TRBJ2-1|.|TRBV6-6|.
CASSLGGMEYNEQFF
TGTGCCAGCAGTTTAGGCGGGATGGAATACAATGAGCAGTTCTTC
>TRBJ1-2|TRBD1|TRBV19|few
CASSFEIWTGYGYTF
TGTGCCAGTAGTTTCGAAATCTGGACAGGGTATGGCTACACCTTC
>TRBJ1-6|TRBD1|TRBV30|.
CAWSVPDRVVYNSPLHF
TGTGCCTGGAGTGTACCGGACAGGGTAGTCTATAATTCACCCCTCCACTTT
>TRBJ2-1|TRBD2|TRBV6-6|.
CASRSAGTSDEQFF
TGTGCCAGCAGAAGTGCGGGGACTAGCGATGAGCAGTTCTTC
>TRBJ1-3|.|TRBV6-5|.
CASSYSGQNSGNTIYF
TGTGCCAGCAGTTACTCGGGACAAAACTCTGGAAACACCATATATTTT
>TRBJ2-7|TRBD2|TRBV27|.
CASSLSKSGGVYEQYF
TGTGCCAGCAGTTTATCGAAGAGCGGGGGGGTCTACGAGCAGTACTTC
>TRBJ2-1|.|TRBV7-9|.
CASTITGGSHNEQFF
TGTGCCAGCACTATAACTGGGGGGAGCCACAATGAGCAGTTCTTC
>TRBJ2-1|TRBD2|TRBV14|.
CASSQPLLAGVKNEQFF
TGTGCCAGCAGCCAACCCCTTCTAGCGGGAGTGAAGAATGAGCAGTTCTTC
>TRBJ1-1|.|TRBV7-9|.
CASSLLGVTEAFF
TGTGCCAGCAGCTTACTAGGGGTGACTGAAGCTTTCTTT
>TRBJ1-4|.|TRBV6-6|.
CASSLQEKLFF
TGTGCCAGCAGTTTACAGGAAAAACTGTTTTTT
>TRBJ2-5|.|TRBV28|once
CASSLRVGTLVETQYF
TGTGCCAGCAGTCTTCGGGTTGGGACTCTGGTGGAGACCCAGTACTTC
>TRBJ2-2|.|TRBV2|few
CASTGIEGELFF
TGTGCCAGCACGGGGATCGAGGGGGAGCTGTTTTTT